This T cell receptor (beta chain) was sequenced during a study of blood T cell repertoires in COVID-19. As for the study in general: From the United States, Italy and Spain came samples of acute and convalescent COVID-19.

Germline values: CDR1 SGDLS, CDR2 YYNGEE. Trimming at V came to 4 bases and at J to 6 bases, leaving 12 bases not matched to a gene. This CDR3 is 15 amino acids long. TCRdb's table, derived via immunoSEQ multiplex PCR, lists solely in-frame clones and lacks some. The sample gives under 200,000 clones, 75% to 95% of which show up once; 0.5% to 0.55% is in the top ten. The receptor comes from a man in his fifties or sixties with acute or convalescent COVID-19. The sequenced sample was peripheral blood. J is TRBJ1-2 and V is TRBV9; 7 positions agree with TRBD1. CDR3 DNA: TGTGCCAGCAGCCCGGGACAGAACAACCCAGATGGCTACACCTTC. This translates into CASSPGQNNPDGYTF.